One sample yielded the 27 T cell receptor beta chains listed below, sequenced in a study of identifying expanded T cells in peripheral blood. Method: immunoSEQ multiplex PCR; TCRdb's copy keeps in-frame clones and lacks some. The sample gives roughly 100,000 clones, 88% of which show up once; 13% to 15% is in the top ten. The specimen sequenced was blood. All receptors derive from a person aged 18 to 70 in good health.

The chain couples TRBV28 to TRBJ2-5; D possibly corresponds to TRBD1 (5 bases). The V gene's germline CDR1 is MDHEN and CDR2 SYDVKM. V was cut by 6 bases and J by 3 bases, with 11 bases left in between. The CDR3 extends over 13 amino acids. The CDR3 here is CASRYRMEETQYF. The CDR3 DNA follows: TGTGCCAGCAGGTACAGGATGGAAGAGACCCAGTACTTC.

The CDR3 coding sequence is TGTGCTAGTGGTTTGGTGAGTGGGCTGGGGACTAGCGGGGGCTCCTACAATGAGCAGTTCTTC. Its translation is CASGLVSGLGTSGGSYNEQFF. This chain links TRBV12-5 with TRBJ2-1; 14 positions agree with TRBD2. This CDR3 has 21 amino acids. Germline CDR1 reads LGHNT; CDR2 reads FRNRAP. V dropped 0 bases and J dropped 0; count of bases not matched to a gene: 10.

The rearrangement uses TRBV7-3 and TRBJ2-1; no clear D. V was shortened by 5 bases and J by 6 bases, with 11 bases between the two germline ends. From germline, CDR1 is SGHTA and CDR2 FQGTGA. This CDR3 has 13 residues. CDR3 protein: CASSAKVSNEQFF. The CDR3 nucleotides read TGTGCCAGCAGCGCGAAAGTATCCAATGAGCAGTTCTTC. The full variable domain, rest sourced from reference TRBV7-3 and TRBJ2-1, is GAGVSQTPSNKVTEKGKYVELRCDPISGHTALYWYRQSLGQGPEFLIYFQGTGAADDSGLPNDRFFAVRPEGSVSTLKIQRTERGDSAVYLCASSAKVSNEQFFGPGTRLTVL.

The V gene is TRBV29-1, the J gene TRBJ2-5, with 11 bases matching TRBD2. Trimming removed 4 bases from V and 5 bases from J; junction bases left unmatched: 6. This CDR3 has 14 residues. Germline loops: CDR1 SQVTM, CDR2 ANQGSEA. The CDR3 DNA is TGCAGCGTTGGAGTAGCGGGGGGGATGGAGACCCAGTACTTC. Translation: CSVGVAGGMETQYF. The complete variable domain, with remaining parts taken from reference TRBV29-1 and TRBJ2-5, reads SAVISQKPSRDICQRGTSLTIQCQVDSQVTMMFWYRQQPGQSLTLIATANQGSEATYESGFVIDKFPISRPNLTFSTLTVSNMSPEDSSIYLCSVGVAGGMETQYFGPGTRLLVL.

The genes are TRBV5-1 and TRBJ2-1; D not resolved. The CDR3 is 11 residues long. In germline, CDR1 is SGHRS, CDR2 YFSETQ. With 0 bases removed from V and 7 bases from J, the gap between germline ends came to 2 bases. CDR3: CASSLENEQFF. For the CDR3, the DNA is TGCGCCAGCAGCTTGGAGAATGAGCAGTTCTTC.

The chain couples TRBV7-2 to TRBJ1-4; 7 nucleotides agree with TRBD1. CDR3 length: 15 amino acids. CDR1 SGHTA and CDR2 FQGNSA come from the germline V gene. V trimming: 0 bases; J trimming: 4 bases; junction bases outside the gene matches: 2. DNA for the CDR3: TGTGCCAGCAGCTTAGCGACAGGGATTAATGAAAAACTGTTTTTT. It encodes CASSLATGINEKLFF.

The genes are TRBV19 and TRBJ2-7; weak D call: TRBD2 (6 bases). The germline gives CDR1 LNHDA, CDR2 SQIVND (reference sequence). This CDR3 comprises 14 residues. With 3 bases removed from V and 6 bases from J, the gap between germline ends came to 15 bases. The CDR3, as DNA: TGTGCCAGTAGTATGGGTCGGGAGAGTCGCGAGCAGTACTTC. This sequence encodes CASSMGRESREQYF.

The chain combines TRBV6-5 with TRBJ1-1; 8 nucleotides agree with TRBD1. The trim removed 1 base at V and 1 base at J, leaving 2 bases unmatched. Germline assignment: CDR1 MNHEY and CDR2 SVGAGI. The CDR3 is 15 amino acids. This CDR3 reads CASSYFGTGNTEAFF. As DNA, the CDR3 is TGTGCCAGCAGTTACTTCGGGACAGGGAACACTGAAGCTTTCTTT.

This sequence joins TRBV2 and TRBJ1-1; no clear D gene. The V gene's germline CDR1 is SNHLY and CDR2 FYNNEI. The CDR3 runs to 12 residues. Trimming took 8 bases from V and 2 from J, leaving 9 bases between them. The CDR3 spells CASAGFNTEAFF. CDR3 bases: TGTGCCAGCGCCGGTTTTAACACTGAAGCTTTCTTT.

There are a few counts of this clone. V usage is TRBV4-1 and J usage is TRBJ1-1; D may be TRBD1 (6 bases). The V end lost 4 bases, the J end lost 3 bases, and 12 bases lay between the germline ends. CDR1 is MGHRA and CDR2 is YSYEKL in the germline V gene. This CDR3 is 14 amino acids long. CDR3 sequence reads: CASSLHRADTEAFF. CDR3 coding DNA: TGCGCCAGCAGCCTCCACAGGGCAGACACTGAAGCTTTCTTT.

This clone was recorded only once. V gene TRBV5-6 combines with J gene TRBJ1-2; D ambiguous. This CDR3 region has 12 residues. V was shortened by 7 bases and J by 2 bases, with 9 bases between the two germline ends. Germline V gene sequence: CDR1 SGHDT, CDR2 YYEEEE. CDR3 coding DNA: TGTGCCAGCGGGATAGAGAACTATGGCTACACCTTC. Amino acid sequence: CASGIENYGYTF.

V gene TRBV10-1 combines with J gene TRBJ1-1; D perhaps matches TRBD1 (5 bases). The length of the CDR3 is 13 residues. V shed 5 bases and J shed 1 base, with 8 bases lying between them. The germline gives CDR1 WNHNN, CDR2 SYGVQD (reference sequence). The CDR3 DNA is TGCGCCAGCAGTTTTGACAGGAACACTGAAGCTTTCTTT. It translates to CASSFDRNTEAFF.

The chain employs TRBV29-1 and TRBJ2-3; D gene ambiguous. The CDR3 totals 15 residues. Germline assignment: CDR1 SQVTM and CDR2 ANQGSEA. V was shortened by 1 base and J by 0 bases, with 11 bases between the two germline ends. The CDR3 region is CSVEVRTDSTDTQYF. In nucleotides, the CDR3 is TGCAGCGTTGAAGTTAGGACGGACAGCACAGATACGCAGTATTTT.

The rearrangement uses TRBV28 and TRBJ1-5; 8 nucleotides align to TRBD1. The CDR3 length is 14 residues. V trimming: 3 bases; J trimming: 5 bases; junction bases outside the gene matches: 3. Germline V gene data show CDR1 as MDHEN and CDR2 as SYDVKM. The CDR3 sequence: CASSFARGHQPQHF. CDR3 DNA sequence: TGTGCCAGCAGTTTCGCCAGGGGGCATCAGCCCCAGCATTTT.

The chain is built from TRBV7-3 and TRBJ1-1, with a possible D match to TRBD1 (6 bases). The length of the CDR3 is 14 residues. The germline CDR1 and CDR2 sequences are SGHTA and FQGTGA. Trimming removed 7 bases from V and 1 base from J, with 13 bases in between. CDR3 nucleotide sequence: TGTGCCAGCAAAACTACAGGGAAGAACACTGAAGCTTTCTTT. Its protein is CASKTTGKNTEAFF.

The rearrangement joins TRBV19 to TRBJ1-1; D gene uncertain. V lost 4 bases and J 0 bases, leaving 12 bases between the germline ends. The CDR3 runs 15 residues. Per the germline V gene, CDR1 is LNHDA and CDR2 is SQIVND (reference sequence). The CDR3 bases are TGTGCCAGTAGTACCCGTGGAGGCATGAACACTGAAGCTTTCTTT. Translated, it gives CASSTRGGMNTEAFF.

The chain employs TRBV7-3 and TRBJ2-2; D might be TRBD2 (6 bases). V was clipped by 3 bases and J by 2 bases, with 16 bases between them. The CDR3 totals 17 residues. From germline, CDR1 is SGHTA and CDR2 FQGTGA. The CDR3: CASSFDRDSANTGELFF. The DNA for the CDR3 is TGTGCCAGCAGCTTTGACCGGGACTCTGCTAACACCGGGGAGCTGTTTTTT.

V gene TRBV30 combines with J gene TRBJ2-7; no reliable D call. The CDR3 extends over 13 amino acids. The ends were cut back, 3 bases at V and 4 bases at J, with 13 bases in the middle. CDR1 is GTSNPN and CDR2 is SVGIG in the germline V gene (reference sequence). CDR3 in DNA: TGTGCCTGGAGAGACCCTACAGTGTACGAGCAGTACTTC. It translates to CAWRDPTVYEQYF. Combining the CDR3 with reference TRBV30 and TRBJ2-7 gives the whole variable domain SQTIHQWPATLVQPVGSPLSLECTVEGTSNPNLYWYRQAAGRGLQLLFYSVGIGQISSEVPQNLSASRPQDRQFILSSKKLLLSDSGFYLCAWRDPTVYEQYFGPGTRLTVT.

V is TRBV15 and J is TRBJ2-1; D uncertain. The CDR3 extends over 12 amino acids. CDR1 and CDR2 (germline): LNHNV, YYDKDF (reference sequence). The germline V and J ends were trimmed by 0 bases and 10 bases, with 7 bases remaining between them. CDR3: CATSRDKDEQFF. In DNA form, the CDR3 reads TGTGCCACCAGCAGAGACAAGGACGAGCAGTTCTTC.

V and J are TRBV19 and TRBJ1-5; D ambiguous. Germline V gene data show CDR1 as LNHDA and CDR2 as SQIVND (reference sequence). Trimming stripped 5 bases from V and 7 bases from J, with 15 bases between. This CDR3 comprises 14 residues. CDR3 region: CASSPGVPGQPQHF. CDR3 sequence (DNA): TGTGCCAGTAGTCCCGGGGTCCCCGGCCAGCCCCAGCATTTT.

The chain is built from TRBV19 and TRBJ2-7; 7 bases match TRBD1. CDR1 LNHDA and CDR2 SQIVND come from the germline V gene (reference sequence). This CDR3 has 14 amino acids. V dropped 6 bases and J dropped 0; count of bases not matched to a gene: 5. The CDR3 loop reads CASRHGQASYEQYF. The CDR3 nucleotides are TGTGCCAGTAGGCACGGACAGGCCTCCTACGAGCAGTACTTC. Combining the CDR3 with reference TRBV19 and TRBJ2-7 gives the whole variable domain DGGITQSPKYLFRKEGQNVTLSCEQNLNHDAMYWYRQDPGQGLRLIYYSQIVNDFQKGDIAEGYSVSREKKESFPLTVTSAQKNPTAFYLCASRHGQASYEQYFGPGTRLTVT.

This clone was picked up one time. The chain combines TRBV6-5 with TRBJ1-6, with D possibly being TRBD1 (5 bases). Deletions cut 5 bases from V and 5 bases from J, with 13 bases between. CDR1 is MNHEY, CDR2 SVGAGI, per germline. The CDR3 runs to 15 residues. The CDR3 region has the DNA TGTGCCAGCAGTACTACCGGGACCCATAATTCACCCCTCCACTTT. This translates into CASSTTGTHNSPLHF.

This sequence joins TRBV5-6 and TRBJ1-2; D uncertain. The CDR3 covers 12 residues. Germline V gene data show CDR1 as SGHDT and CDR2 as YYEEEE. V lost 7 bases, J lost 5 bases, and 12 bases lay in between. The CDR3 loop is CASEWRGYGYTF. Here the CDR3 DNA reads TGTGCCAGCGAGTGGCGCGGATATGGCTACACCTTC.

This chain connects TRBV5-1 to TRBJ2-1; 9 nucleotides align to TRBD1. Trimming cost V 3 bases and J 9 bases; bases outside gene matches: 10. Germline assignment: CDR1 SGHRS and CDR2 YFSETQ. The CDR3 loop spans 15 amino acids. CDR3: CASSWRYRGHFEQFF. For the CDR3, the DNA is TGCGCCAGCAGCTGGAGGTACAGGGGGCATTTTGAGCAGTTCTTC.

This chain links TRBV19 with TRBJ2-2, with TRBD1 matching 7 bases. Germline V gene data show CDR1 as LNHDA and CDR2 as SQIVND (reference sequence). V shed 9 bases and J 0 bases; nucleotides not matched to a gene: 4. CDR3 length: 14 residues. CDR3 DNA: TGTGCCAGCTATGACAGGGCGAACACCGGGGAGCTGTTTTTT. It encodes CASYDRANTGELFF. The complete variable domain, with remaining parts taken from reference TRBV19 and TRBJ2-2, reads DGGITQSPKYLFRKEGQNVTLSCEQNLNHDAMYWYRQDPGQGLRLIYYSQIVNDFQKGDIAEGYSVSREKKESFPLTVTSAQKNPTAFYLCASYDRANTGELFFGEGSRLTVL.

This chain links TRBV19 with TRBJ1-3; D uncertain. Trimming shortened V by 7 bases and J by 0 bases, and 10 bases separated the two germline ends. CDR3 length equals 14 residues. Germline CDR1 is LNHDA and CDR2 is SQIVND (reference sequence). The CDR3 spells CASNPGLSGNTIYF. The CDR3 nucleotides are TGTGCCAGTAATCCCGGCCTCTCTGGAAACACCATATATTTT. Together with reference TRBV19 and TRBJ1-3, the CDR3 gives the full variable domain: DGGITQSPKYLFRKEGQNVTLSCEQNLNHDAMYWYRQDPGQGLRLIYYSQIVNDFQKGDIAEGYSVSREKKESFPLTVTSAQKNPTAFYLCASNPGLSGNTIYFGEGSWLTVV.

J is TRBJ2-1 and V is TRBV5-4; 7 bases are shared with TRBD1. Germline lookup yields CDR1 SGHNT and CDR2 YYREEE (reference sequence). CDR3 size: 14 residues. V dropped 0 bases and J dropped 7; count of bases not matched to a gene: 4. The CDR3 DNA sequence: TGTGCCAGCAGCTTGGGAGGGGGCGTAAATGAGCAGTTCTTC. This translates into CASSLGGGVNEQFF.